The 6 T cell receptor beta chains below come from one sample, sequenced in a study of Graves' ophthalmopathy and Graves' hyperthyroidism. Amplified material comprised TCR beta CDR3 regions derived from RNA transcripts. RT-PCR with HTBI primers came first, then second-round multiplex PCR. TCRdb itself ran the multiplex PCR reads through MiXCR, one entry per CDR3 protein. Among under 350,000 distinct CDR3 sequences, roughly a sixth were seen once, and the ten largest hold approximately 13%. The sequenced sample was peripheral blood. The source is an adult man with Graves' ophthalmopathy.

At least ten counts were recorded for this clonotype. The chain links TRBV2 to TRBJ2-1; tentative D call: TRBD2 (5 bases). V was clipped by 6 bases and J by 8 bases, with 14 bases between them. CDR3 size: 13 residues. Germline CDR1 is SNHLY and CDR2 is FYNNEI. CDR3: CASSGMRADEQFF. In DNA, the CDR3 is TGTGCCAGCAGCGGCATGAGGGCGGATGAGCAGTTCTTC.

Many counts were recorded for this clonotype. A single base separates this from a much larger clone, so it may be a read error. The CDR3 ends on some other residue instead of the conserved phenylalanine or tryptophan, so this is likely a read error. The CDR3 loop reads CASSLWTGGYEQYL. CDR3 in DNA: TGTGCCAGCAGTCTCTGGACAGGGGGCTACGAGCAGTACCTC. The chain uses TRBV12-3 or TRBV12-4 and TRBJ2-7; 10 bases map to TRBD1. With V trimmed by 5 bases and J by 3 bases, 4 bases remained unmatched. This CDR3 is 14 amino acids long.

The sample holds many counts of this clonotype. This chain joins TRBV6-2 or TRBV6-3 and TRBJ1-2, with D perhaps TRBD1 (5 bases). The length of the CDR3 is 13 residues. CDR1 and CDR2 from the germline V gene are MNHEY and SVGEGT. V was clipped by 4 bases and J by 8 bases, with 14 bases between them. The CDR3 reads CASSFDRSLGYTF. The CDR3 nucleotides read TGTGCCAGCAGTTTTGACAGATCATTGGGCTACACCTTC.

In the case of this clonotype: The missing conserved phenylalanine or tryptophan at the end of this CDR3 makes a read error likely. This rearrangement joins TRBV2 to TRBJ2-7, with D perhaps matching TRBD1 or TRBD2 (5 bases each). There are 12 residues in the CDR3. Germline V gene lookup returns CDR1 SNHLY and CDR2 FYNNEI. Written as DNA, the CDR3 is TGTGCCGGCAGTGAGGGGAGCTACGAGCAGTACATC. Residues: CAGSEGSYEQYI.

This clonotype has a count of ten or more. The V and J genes are TRBV4-1 and TRBJ2-5; maybe TRBD2 (6 bases). Germline CDR1 reads MGHRA; CDR2 reads YSYEKL. V was pared by 1 base and J by 2 bases, with 11 bases between. The CDR3 loop spans 15 amino acids. CDR3 DNA: TGCGCCAGCAGCCAAGGGAGGGCCGTTCAAGAGACCCAGTACTTC. Translating it yields CASSQGRAVQETQYF.

This clonotype came up many times. CDR3 amino acids: CASGTGTALTSYSNQPQHF. In nucleotides, the CDR3 is TGTGCCAGTGGGACAGGGACGGCTTTGACCTCGTATAGCAATCAGCCCCAGCATTTT. The chain joins TRBV19 to TRBJ1-5, with TRBD1 matching over 9 bases. The germline V gene has CDR1 LNHDA and CDR2 SQIVND (reference sequence). CDR3 length equals 19 residues. Unmatched junction bases numbered 17, after V lost 8 bases and J lost 0 bases.